The 21 T cell receptor beta chains in this list originate from one sample, sequenced in a study of hypomethylating agent response in myelodysplastic syndrome. TCRdb's copy holds only in-frame clones and misses some; the assay was immunoSEQ multiplex PCR. The sample comprises about 5,400 clones, 85% to 90% of which are singletons, and more than 9% rests with the top ten. The sequences come from bone marrow, collected before or after starting hypomethylating agent treatment for myelodysplastic syndrome (not recorded which). The receptors here all came from a human donor with myelodysplastic syndrome.

The chain combines TRBV6-1 with TRBJ2-5; D is ambiguous. With 10 bases removed from V and 0 bases from J, the gap between germline ends came to 12 bases. The CDR3 consists of 13 residues. CDR1 is MNHNS, CDR2 SASEGT, per germline. CDR3 sequence (DNA): TGTGCCATCCTTGACGGTTACCAAGAGACCCAGTACTTC. This translates into CAILDGYQETQYF.

The rearrangement links TRBV6-1 to TRBJ2-5; D gene unclear. Germline V gene lookup returns CDR1 MNHNS and CDR2 SASEGT. Trimming took 5 bases from V and 4 from J, leaving 17 bases between them. CDR3 length equals 15 residues. CDR3 in DNA: TGTGCCAGCAGTCCCCGACACTTCGGCGGAGAGACCCAGTACTTC. As protein: CASSPRHFGGETQYF.

CDR3 DNA sequence: TGTGCCAGCAGCTTAGAGCGAGTAGCCTATGGCTACACCTTC. Translated: CASSLERVAYGYTF. The J gene is TRBJ1-2, the V gene TRBV11-2; no clear D. CDR1 is SGHAT, CDR2 FQNNGV, per germline. Trimming left V 0 bases short and J 4 bases short, with 9 bases between. CDR3 length: 14 amino acids.

The J gene is TRBJ2-1, the V gene TRBV2; D possibly uses TRBD1 or TRBD2 (5 bases each). V lost 0 bases to trimming and J lost 2 bases, with 14 bases between them. Per the germline V gene, CDR1 is SNHLY and CDR2 is FYNNEI. This CDR3 spans 17 amino acids. The CDR3 sequence is CASSEAPWGSTYNEQFF. DNA of the CDR3: TGTGCCAGCAGTGAAGCTCCCTGGGGGAGTACCTACAATGAGCAGTTCTTC. The full variable domain, its missing parts supplied by reference TRBV2 and TRBJ2-1, is EPEVTQTPSHQVTQMGQEVILRCVPISNHLYFYWYRQILGQKVEFLVSFYNNEISEKSEIFDDQFSVERPDGSNFTLKIRSTKLEDSAMYFCASSEAPWGSTYNEQFFGPGTRLTVL.

This clone is a singleton in its sample. The rearrangement links TRBV19 to TRBJ1-5; weak D call: TRBD1 (5 bases). Trimming removed 0 bases from V and 2 bases from J, with 11 bases in between. CDR1 and CDR2 (germline): LNHDA, SQIVND (reference sequence). This CDR3 comprises 16 residues. Here the CDR3 DNA reads TGTGCCAGTAGTATAGAAGAGGGGTCGCGCAATCAGCCCCAGCATTTT. It translates to CASSIEEGSRNQPQHF.

V is TRBV19 and J is TRBJ1-5, with TRBD1 matching 9 bases. The V segment lost 10 bases and the J segment 0 bases; nucleotides outside the gene matches: 13. Germline values: CDR1 LNHDA, CDR2 SQIVND (reference sequence). The CDR3 consists of 17 residues. Written as DNA, the CDR3 is TGTGCCACCGTGGGACAGGGATTGGGGGTTAGCAATCAGCCCCAGCATTTT. Translated, it gives CATVGQGLGVSNQPQHF.

The rearrangement links TRBV9 to TRBJ2-6; D might be TRBD1 (8 bases). The V end lost 7 bases, the J end lost 0 bases, and 23 bases lay between the germline ends. Germline loops: CDR1 SGDLS, CDR2 YYNGEE. This CDR3 is built from 19 residues. The chain's CDR3 is CASGSNRQGTTSGANVLTF. In DNA form, the CDR3 reads TGTGCCAGCGGATCCAACCGACAGGGGACTACCTCTGGGGCCAACGTCCTGACTTTC.

The V gene is TRBV7-8, the J gene TRBJ1-4, with D unresolved. Germline lookup yields CDR1 SGHVS and CDR2 FQNEAQ. This CDR3 has 13 amino acids. V was pared by 2 bases and J by 10 bases, with 11 bases between. The CDR3 is CASSLRFQPKLFF. The CDR3 DNA reads TGTGCCAGCAGCTTAAGGTTTCAACCAAAACTGTTTTTT. The full variable domain, with the rest looked up from reference TRBV7-8 and TRBJ1-4, is GAGVSQSPRYKVAKRGQDVALRCDPISGHVSLFWYQQALGQGPEFLTYFQNEAQLDKSGLPSDRFFAERPEGSVSTLKIQRTQQEDSAVYLCASSLRFQPKLFFGSGTQLSVL.

The chain carries TRBV4-1 and TRBJ2-1; TRBD2 matches at 9 bases. J lost 7 bases, V lost 1 base, and 5 bases had no gene match. Germline V gene sequence: CDR1 MGHRA, CDR2 YSYEKL. The CDR3 is 15 residues long. The CDR3 coding sequence is TGCGCCAGCAGCCAAGGGGGACTAGCCGGGAATGAGCAGTTCTTC. This codes for CASSQGGLAGNEQFF.

The J gene is TRBJ1-2, the V gene TRBV5-1, with 8 bases lining up with TRBD1. Germline trimming cut 2 bases from V and 5 bases from J; bases unmatched to any gene: 8. This CDR3 comprises 15 residues. Germline-derived CDR1 and CDR2 are SGHRS and YFSETQ. As DNA, the CDR3 is TGCGCCAGCAGCTTAGCCGGGACAGGAGGGTATGGCTACACCTTC. Encoded protein: CASSLAGTGGYGYTF.

The chain combines TRBV18 with TRBJ1-2; 8 positions match TRBD1. The germline gives CDR1 KGHSH, CDR2 LQKENI. This CDR3 contains 14 residues. V gave up 6 bases and J gave up 5 bases; unmatched junction bases: 8. The CDR3 region has the DNA TGTGCCAGCTCGCAATACAGGGGGGGGTATGGCTACACCTTC. Its protein is CASSQYRGGYGYTF. Combining the CDR3 with reference TRBV18 and TRBJ1-2 gives the whole variable domain NAGVMQNPRHLVRRRGQEARLRCSPMKGHSHVYWYRQLPEEGLKFMVYLQKENIIDESGMPKERFSAEFPKEGPSILRIQQVVRGDSAAYFCASSQYRGGYGYTFGSGTRLTVV.

The V gene is TRBV5-1, the J gene TRBJ2-1, with TRBD2 identical over 9 bases. The CDR3 loop spans 15 amino acids. Per the germline V gene, CDR1 is SGHRS and CDR2 is YFSETQ. J lost 2 bases, V lost 2 bases, and 2 bases had no gene match. The CDR3 loop is CASSLGGGAYNEQFF. CDR3 nucleotide sequence: TGCGCCAGCAGCTTAGGCGGGGGGGCCTACAATGAGCAGTTCTTC.

J is TRBJ1-5 and V is TRBV9; D perhaps matches TRBD1 (5 bases). The CDR3 is made up of 13 amino acids. V lost 0 bases and J 11 bases, leaving 12 bases between the germline ends. Germline V lookup: CDR1 SGDLS, CDR2 YYNGEE. Here the CDR3 DNA reads TGTGCCAGCAGCGTAGTGGGTTTCAGGGCCCAGCATTTT. Protein product: CASSVVGFRAQHF. Based on the CDR3 plus reference TRBV9 and TRBJ1-5, the full variable domain is DSGVTQTPKHLITATGQRVTLRCSPRSGDLSVYWYQQSLDQGLQFLIQYYNGEERAKGNILERFSAQQFPDLHSELNLSSLELGDSALYFCASSVVGFRAQHFGDGTRLSIL.

In this sample, this clone turned up a few times. The chain has TRBV20-1 and TRBJ2-7; D is unresolved. Trimming shortened V by 2 bases and J by 1 base, and 3 bases separated the two germline ends. Germline assignment: CDR1 DFQATT and CDR2 SNEGSKA (reference sequence). The CDR3 runs 11 residues. The DNA for the CDR3 is TGCAGTGCTAGACGGTCCTACGAGCAGTACTTC. This translates into CSARRSYEQYF.

The V gene is TRBV5-4, the J gene TRBJ2-7; D gene unclear. The germline CDR1 and CDR2 sequences are SGHNT and YYREEE (reference sequence). The CDR3 runs 13 residues. V shed 5 bases and J shed 1 base, with 10 bases lying between them. The chain's CDR3 is CASSPSESYEQYF. In nucleotides, the CDR3 is TGTGCCAGCAGTCCCTCAGAGTCCTACGAGCAGTACTTC.

The rearrangement links TRBV30 to TRBJ1-4; no reliable D call. This CDR3 is 11 amino acids long. Trimming pared 6 bases from V and 7 bases from J, leaving 9 bases between. CDR1 and CDR2 from the germline V gene are GTSNPN and SVGIG (reference sequence). The DNA of the CDR3 is TGTGCCTGCAATTCGGGTGAAAAACTGTTTTTT. This codes for CACNSGEKLFF.

J is TRBJ2-7 and V is TRBV30, with a possible D match to TRBD2 (5 bases). CDR1 GTSNPN and CDR2 SVGIG come from the germline V gene (reference sequence). V dropped 5 bases and J dropped 3 bases, with 17 bases sitting between them. This CDR3 spans 14 amino acids. CDR3 residues: CAWVGRGNNYEQYF. In nucleotides, the CDR3 is TGTGCCTGGGTTGGTCGGGGAAACAACTACGAGCAGTACTTC.

V usage is TRBV7-9 and J usage is TRBJ2-7; maybe TRBD2 (10 bases). The V end lost 8 bases, the J end lost 4 bases, and 18 bases lay between the germline ends. The CDR3 runs to 14 residues. Germline CDR1 SEHNR, CDR2 FQNEAQ (reference sequence). The CDR3 DNA reads TGTGCCAGCCTAGCGGGGGACAGGGAGTACGAGCAGTACTTC. It translates to CASLAGDREYEQYF.

This clone was recorded once. The chain couples TRBV20-1 to TRBJ1-2; a possible D gene is TRBD1 (5 bases). The V and J ends lost 4 bases and 8 bases respectively, with 11 bases between them. Germline V gene lookup returns CDR1 DFQATT and CDR2 SNEGSKA (reference sequence). This CDR3 spans 11 amino acids. In DNA, the CDR3 is TGCAGTGCTACGGACAAGTCGGGCTACACCTTC. This codes for CSATDKSGYTF.

The chain carries TRBV30 and TRBJ2-1; TRBD2 agrees at 8 bases. Trimming cost V 2 bases and J 12 bases; bases outside gene matches: 24. The CDR3 totals 18 residues. Per germline, CDR1 GTSNPN and CDR2 SVGIG (reference sequence). In DNA form, the CDR3 reads TGTGCCTGGAGTCCGGGAGGGGTTTGGACCAGCGGACCCGAGGCGCAGTTCTTC. This codes for CAWSPGGVWTSGPEAQFF.

The gene calls are TRBV6-1 and TRBJ1-4; 7 bases fit TRBD1. Germline V lookup: CDR1 MNHNS, CDR2 SASEGT. The CDR3 spans 15 residues. Germline trimming cut 5 bases from V and 3 bases from J; bases unmatched to any gene: 6. The CDR3 loop reads CASSKTGQSNEKLFF. The CDR3 coding sequence is TGTGCCAGCAGTAAAACGGGACAGTCTAATGAAAAACTGTTTTTT.